This TCR beta chain was found in a study of blood T cell repertoires in COVID-19. The V segment lost 5 bases and the J segment 1 base; nucleotides outside the gene matches: 3. The germline CDR1 and CDR2 sequences are MNHEY and SMNVEV (reference sequence). This CDR3 spans 14 amino acids. Some clones are missing from TCRdb's copy, which holds only in-frame ones; the method was immunoSEQ multiplex PCR. Of some 100,000 clones in the sample, around 86% are singletons; the top ten hold approximately 2.6%. The sequenced sample was PBMCs or T cells enriched from blood (not recorded which). The genes are TRBV27 and TRBJ2-7; 9 bases align to TRBD1. The clonotype comes from a woman aged 50 to 65 who had recovered from COVID-19. The CDR3 loop is CASSTGGSSYEQYF. The CDR3, as DNA: TGTGCCAGCAGTACAGGGGGCAGTTCCTACGAGCAGTACTTC.